The TCR beta chain described here comes from a study of blood T cell repertoires in COVID-19. For the study at large: Samples representing acute and convalescent COVID-19 were sourced from the United States, Italy and Spain. From T cells, B-cell-depleted T cells, or PBMCs came the material, which was cDNA or gDNA.

Germline CDR1 and CDR2: WSHSY and SAAADI. J gave up 0 bases and V 7 bases, and 14 bases lay outside the gene matches. The CDR3 has 17 amino acids. Original handling: Researchers report that nucleated cell counts were estimated from reference gene primer amplification. Generated by immunoSEQ multiplex PCR, the TCRdb table keeps only in-frame clones and is missing some. V and J calls and clone size are given by that table; D and trimming were obtained from the DNA. The sample carries about 110,000 clones, about 88% recorded once. This sequence originates from a woman in her 70s who had recovered from COVID-19. This chain links TRBV10-2 with TRBJ1-1, with 7 bases that match TRBD1. The sequencing sample was made of peripheral blood. The CDR3 coding sequence is TGCGCCAGCACCTACGACAGGGATGGTAGAATGAACACTGAAGCTTTCTTT. Translated: CASTYDRDGRMNTEAFF.